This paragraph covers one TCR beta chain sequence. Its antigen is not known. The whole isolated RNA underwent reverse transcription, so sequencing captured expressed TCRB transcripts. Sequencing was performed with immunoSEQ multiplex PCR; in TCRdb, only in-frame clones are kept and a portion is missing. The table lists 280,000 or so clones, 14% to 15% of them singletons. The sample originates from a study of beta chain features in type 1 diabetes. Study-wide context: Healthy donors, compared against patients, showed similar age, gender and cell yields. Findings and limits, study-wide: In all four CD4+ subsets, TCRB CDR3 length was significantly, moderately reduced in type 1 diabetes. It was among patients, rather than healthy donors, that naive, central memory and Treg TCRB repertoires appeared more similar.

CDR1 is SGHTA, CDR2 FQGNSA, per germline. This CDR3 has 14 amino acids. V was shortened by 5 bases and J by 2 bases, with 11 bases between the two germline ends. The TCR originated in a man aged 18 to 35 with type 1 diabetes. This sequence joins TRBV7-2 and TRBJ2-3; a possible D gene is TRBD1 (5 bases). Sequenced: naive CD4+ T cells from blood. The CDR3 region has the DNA TGTGCCAGCAGCCCTAGACAGCCCACAGATACGCAGTATTTT. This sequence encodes CASSPRQPTDTQYF.